The T cell receptor (beta chain) under discussion was sequenced for a study of blood T cell repertoires in COVID-19. For the study at large: T cells, B-cell-depleted T cells, or PBMCs provided the cDNA or gDNA that served as material.

CDR3 length: 13 residues. Germline lookup yields CDR1 GTSNPN and CDR2 SVGIG (reference sequence). V shed 3 bases and J shed 2 bases, with 8 bases lying between them. This clone occurred once. The assay was immunoSEQ multiplex PCR, and TCRdb's table has in-frame clones only and misses some. The sample includes just over 250,000 clones, about nine tenths of them seen just once. The rearrangement uses TRBV30 and TRBJ1-3; possibly TRBD1 for D (6 bases). The origin of this receptor is a man in his sixties who had recovered from COVID-19. The sequenced material came from peripheral blood. CDR3 amino acids: CAWSRQAGNTIYF. The DNA of the CDR3 is TGTGCCTGGAGCCGACAGGCTGGAAACACCATATATTTT.